This passage covers 2 T cell receptor beta chains from one sample sequenced in a study of blood T cells in healthy people across ages. Primed by a sample-barcoded 5' primer and a J-beta primer mix, a second PCR proceeded for 7 to 11 cycles. TCRdb analysed the 5' RACE reads with MiXCR anew, one entry per CDR3 protein. Of about 1,600,000 distinct CDR3 sequences in the sample, 42% were seen once. Sequencing was performed on blood. All receptors come from a woman younger than 35 in good health.

V is TRBV12-3 or TRBV12-4 and J is TRBJ1-4, with TRBD1 matching 7 bases. The V gene end was trimmed by 3 bases and the J gene end by 8 bases; junction bases not matched to a gene: 3. CDR3 length: 13 amino acids. Here the CDR3 reads CASSLSGGEKLFF. CDR3 DNA: TGTGCCAGCAGTTTGTCAGGGGGGGAAAAACTGTTTTTT.

The rearrangement uses TRBV6-6 and TRBJ1-1, with 9 nucleotides matching TRBD1. After removal of 6 bases from V and 3 bases from J, the junction contained 8 bases not matched to a gene. From germline, CDR1 is MNHNY and CDR2 SVGAGI (reference sequence). CDR3 size: 15 residues. CDR3 amino acids: CASRSGQGWDTEAFF. The CDR3 coding sequence is TGTGCCAGCAGGAGCGGACAGGGGTGGGACACTGAAGCTTTCTTT.